This T cell receptor beta chain comes out of a study of blood T cells in healthy people across ages (dated by TCRdb to about 2015). With respect to the entire study: In model experiments, template switching captured roughly one uniquely barcoded TCR beta cDNA molecule for every two T cells. Age-related changes in TCR beta repertoire diversity were measured in the study by deep sequencing normalized with unique cDNA molecular identifiers. The donors were split into four age groups: young (average about 16 years), middle-aged (around 37), aged (approximately 59) and long-lived (approximately 80). To avoid experimental bias, donors of different ages were distributed randomly across sequencing lanes. For two donors (one aged 18 to 29 and one aged 80 or older), the study analyzed two additional independent replicas of 1 million unique cDNA reads from the same blood draw. Here is what the overall study found, with its caveats: A strong correlation was found between observed TCR beta diversity and the percentage of naive T cells measured by flow cytometry. As age increased, observed TCR beta diversity per million T cells dropped in a roughly linear way, and a significant reduction was already evident by age 40. Compared with the aged group, the long-lived group had more naive CD4+ T cells, fewer expanded clones and increased TCR diversity, suggesting age selection. Donor CMV infection status was unknown, potentially confounding age-related changes in expanded clonotypes. Conclusive comparison of naive and antigen-experienced compartments was prevented by the profiling of bulk unsorted PBMCs. Total diversity estimates from one million sequenced T cells were considered lower bounds and underestimates.

Library preparation used 5' RACE. TCRdb names Illumina HiSeq 2500 as the instrument used. A second PCR of about 6 to 11 cycles was performed with a sample-barcoded 5' primer and a J-beta primer mix. A unique molecular identifier was introduced onto each TCR beta cDNA molecule by a template-switch 5' adaptor carrying 12 random nucleotides. At least 3 million CDR3-containing paired-end reads were obtained from each sample. First-strand cDNA was synthesized from all RNA with the Mint cDNA synthesis kit, primed by a TRBC-specific oligonucleotide. Following uracil-DNA glycosylase treatment, all cDNA underwent a first 18-cycle PCR with the universal primers M1SS and BC2_uni_R. Per the source publication's procedure: Normalization of each sample was performed by random selection of 1 million high-quality reads, each carrying a distinct molecular identifier. Reads sharing molecular identifiers were discarded rather than binned into consensus sequences. MiTCR, run with a Q25 quality threshold and the strictest error-elimination algorithm, handled CDR3 identification, clonotype clustering and error correction. A nonparametric unseen species model using Euler transformation provided a lower-bound estimate of total TCR beta diversity. In-frame beta chains were kept once TCRdb had trimmed the public reads at Q25 with fastp and called clones with MiXCR. Identical CDR3 proteins give one entry, which carries the most common genes and DNA. In this record, the V and J calls reflect TCRdb's handling and not the investigators' own analysis. The sample table holds some 1.7 million distinct CDR3 sequences, of which 28% were seen once. Of the sample, over 7% falls within the top ten clones.

In the case of this clonotype: Its antigen is still unknown. No much larger clone is present one base from it, and per-base qualities are unavailable.

The approximately 39 donors, aged roughly 6 to 95 years, were systemically healthy Caucasian individuals from Russia. Ten milliliters of peripheral blood were collected from each donor into EDTA-treated Vacutainer tubes. Ficoll-Paque density-gradient centrifugation was used to isolate PBMCs, with at least 6.5 million per sample. Trizol reagent was used to extract total RNA from PBMCs, with at least 6 micrograms per sample. Naive CD45RAhigh/CD27high T cell percentages were measured by flow cytometry on a PBMC aliquot from every donor. CDR1 is given as SGDLS and CDR2 as YYNGEE, both from the germline V gene. The CDR3 numbers 15 residues from cysteine through phenylalanine. Left in the record is the CDR3 DNA by itself, 45 bases read in frame from the first base. Compared with germline, V lacks 2 bases and J lacks 10 bases; bases without a gene match: 11.

Source material: blood. This receptor was identified in a woman aged 25 to 39 in good health. The rearrangement joined TRBV9 to TRBJ2-1; 8 bases in the junction line up with TRBD1. The CDR3 amino acid sequence is: CASSVRGDRWDEQFF. The bases are TGTGCCAGCAGCGTCCGAGGGGACAGGTGGGACGAGCAGTTCTTC.